This T cell receptor (beta chain) was obtained from a study of blood T cells in healthy people across ages. Study-wide results and limits: Roughly linear age-related decline in beta diversity appeared, significant by age about 37. Across samples, TCR beta diversity tracked strongly with naive T cell percentage. A greater number of naive CD4+ cells and higher diversity distinguished long-lived donors from aged donors.

Next came a second PCR, run for roughly 6 to 11 cycles, which used a sample-barcoded 5' primer along with a J-beta primer mix. Each cDNA molecule was tagged by a template-switch adaptor that had 12 random nucleotides. TCRdb fed the 5' RACE reads into MiXCR, producing one record per CDR3 protein. The table lists roughly 1,500,000 distinct CDR3 sequences, roughly 32% of them singletons, with about 11% in the top ten. With regard to this clonotype: The antigen is undetermined. This may be a read error, as it is one base from a much larger clone.

Germline CDR1 is SQVTM and CDR2 is ANQGSEA. V lost 3 bases to trimming and J lost 8 bases; unmatched junction nucleotides: 18. There are 16 residues in the CDR3. V and J are TRBV29-1 and TRBJ1-2; 7 bases are shared with TRBD1. This clonotype was obtained from a young woman in good health. The sequencing input was blood. The CDR3, as DNA: TGCAGCGTTGAGGGCCTCCGGGACAGTCCTCGCGGAGGCTACACCTTC. Its protein is CSVEGLRDSPRGGYTF.